These T cell receptor beta chains were read from a single sample in a study of CD8+ T cells in alopecia areata. The assay was immunoSEQ multiplex PCR, and TCRdb's table has in-frame clones only and misses some. The sample holds about 180,000 clones, roughly 50% seen once. This specimen consisted of CD8+ T cells sorted from blood, obtained at week 24, from a patient treated with tofacitinib. Receptors were obtained from a human donor with alopecia areata. CDR3s include the opening cysteine and the closing phenylalanine or tryptophan. A D gene is named only where the DNA matches it firmly. The size entry is marked missing in some rows and otherwise reads once, few, many or a size class.

NA	TRBV11-2	NA	TRBJ1-5	CASSSRAGNQPQHF	TGTGCCAGCAGCTCCCGGGCGGGCAATCAGCCCCAGCATTTT
NA	TRBV5-4	NA	TRBJ2-3	CASSLQSDTQYF	TGTGCCAGCAGCTTACAATCAGATACGCAGTATTTT
NA	TRBV19	NA	TRBJ1-2	CASWGQYGYTF	TGTGCCAGTTGGGGCCAATATGGCTACACCTTC
NA	TRBV7-9	TRBD2	TRBJ2-3	CASSLDSGGATDTQYF	TGTGCCAGCAGCTTAGATAGCGGGGGGGCCACAGATACGCAGTATTTT
few	TRBV13	TRBD1	TRBJ2-1	CASSPRQGHEQFF	TGTGCCAGCAGCCCGCGACAGGGACATGAGCAGTTCTTC
NA	TRBV29-1	NA	TRBJ1-2	CSVEPMGDYGYTF	TGCAGCGTTGAACCCATGGGGGACTATGGCTACACCTTC
few	TRBV10-3	NA	TRBJ2-7	CAISDTVYEQYF	TGTGCCATCAGTGATACGGTCTACGAGCAGTACTTC
once	TRBV4-1	NA	TRBJ1-2	CASSQDRFADYGYTF	TGCGCCAGCAGCCAAGATCGCTTTGCCGACTATGGCTACACCTTC
NA	TRBV4-3	NA	TRBJ2-6	CASSQEQVLSGANVLTF	TGCGCCAGCAGCCAAGAACAGGTGCTTTCTGGGGCCAACGTCCTGACTTTC
NA	TRBV6-5	NA	TRBJ2-2	CASKRGAAGELFF	TGTGCCAGCAAAAGGGGGGCCGCCGGGGAGCTGTTTTTT
NA	TRBV27	NA	TRBJ1-1	CASSPELRTEAFF	TGTGCCAGCAGTCCTGAGTTGCGGACTGAAGCTTTCTTT
NA	TRBV5-6	NA	TRBJ1-5	CASSIGQSNQPQHF	TGTGCCAGCAGCATCGGACAGAGCAATCAGCCCCAGCATTTT
NA	TRBV5-1	TRBD1	TRBJ2-7	CASSPLGTAYEQYF	TGCGCCAGCAGCCCCCTTGGGACAGCCTACGAGCAGTACTTC
NA	TRBV25-1	NA	TRBJ2-2	CASSEEEIHANTGELFF	TGTGCCAGCAGTGAAGAAGAGATCCACGCGAACACCGGGGAGCTGTTTTTT
NA	TRBV5-1	TRBD1	TRBJ1-1	CASSSGQANTEAFF	TGCGCCAGCAGCTCGGGACAGGCGAACACTGAAGCTTTCTTT
NA	TRBV28	TRBD2	TRBJ2-3	CASSSPIAGGLSDTQYF	TGTGCCAGCAGTTCACCCATAGCGGGGGGCCTCTCAGATACGCAGTATTTT
NA	TRBV25-1	TRBD1	TRBJ1-1	CASTGGNTEAFF	TGTGCCAGCACAGGGGGCAACACTGAAGCTTTCTTT
few	TRBV4-3	NA	TRBJ1-1	CASSQDRGQAEAFF	TGCGCCAGCAGCCAAGATCGAGGGCAGGCTGAAGCTTTCTTT
NA	TRBV7-9	NA	TRBJ2-2	CASSSGPTSHTGELFF	TGTGCCAGCAGCTCGGGGCCCACATCGCACACCGGGGAGCTGTTTTTT
NA	TRBV19	TRBD1	TRBJ1-1	CASSIRDRNTEAFF	TGTGCCAGTAGTATCCGGGACAGAAACACTGAAGCTTTCTTT
NA	TRBV6-4	NA	TRBJ1-4	CASSDSRGGGEKLFF	TGTGCCAGCAGTGACTCCCGAGGTGGAGGCGAAAAACTGTTTTTT
few	TRBV13	NA	TRBJ2-7	CASSLGAYEQYF	TGTGCCAGCAGCTTAGGGGCCTACGAGCAGTACTTC
NA	TRBV30	NA	TRBJ2-7	CAWSAGYEQYF	TGTGCCTGGAGTGCTGGATACGAGCAGTACTTC
NA	TRBV11-2	TRBD1	TRBJ1-2	CATIDAGQGGGGYTF	TGTGCCACCATTGATGCCGGACAGGGGGGTGGCGGCTACACCTTC
NA	TRBV6-1	NA	TRBJ2-7	CAGAAKYEQYF	TGTGCCGGGGCCGCCAAATACGAGCAGTACTTC
few	TRBV29-1	NA	TRBJ1-2	CSAPTGDGYTF	TGCAGCGCCCCGACGGGGGACGGCTACACCTTC
NA	TRBV2	NA	TRBJ1-1	CASSAQDPEAFF	TGTGCCAGCAGTGCCCAGGACCCTGAAGCTTTCTTT
NA	TRBV7-2	NA	TRBJ2-5	CASSLAVLSQETQYF	TGTGCCAGCAGCTTAGCGGTCCTATCCCAAGAGACCCAGTACTTC
NA	TRBV30	TRBD2	TRBJ2-3	CAWTSGGRIGTDTQYF	TGTGCCTGGACTAGCGGGGGGCGTATAGGCACAGATACGCAGTATTTT
NA	TRBV29-1	NA	TRBJ1-1	CSGLGGSEDNTEAFF	TGCAGCGGGCTCGGAGGGAGTGAGGACAACACTGAAGCTTTCTTT
NA	TRBV2	NA	TRBJ2-3	CASSEALIRSTDTQYF	TGTGCCAGCAGTGAAGCTTTGATTAGGAGCACAGATACGCAGTATTTT
NA	TRBV2	TRBD1	TRBJ1-2	CASSGETGRGYTF	TGTGCCAGCAGTGGTGAGACAGGGCGCGGCTACACCTTC
few	TRBV4-3	TRBD2	TRBJ2-1	CASSQDRGLGSYEQFF	TGCGCCAGCAGCCAAGATAGGGGACTAGGCTCATACGAGCAGTTCTTC
NA	TRBV4-3	NA	TRBJ1-5	CASSPARGVEPQHF	TGCGCCAGCAGCCCCGCTCGGGGAGTAGAGCCCCAGCATTTT
once	TRBV6-5	NA	TRBJ2-1	CASSPRGYNEQFF	TGTGCCAGCAGCCCCCGGGGATACAATGAGCAGTTCTTC
NA	TRBV13	NA	TRBJ1-1	CASSLEGGTEAFF	TGTGCCAGCAGCTTAGAGGGGGGTACTGAAGCTTTCTTT
NA	TRBV2	TRBD2	TRBJ2-1	CASEGEVAGRRTYNEQFF	TGTGCCAGCGAGGGAGAGGTAGCGGGGCGGCGCACCTACAATGAGCAGTTCTTC
NA	TRBV6-1	TRBD2	TRBJ2-1	CASSEASGGAGSYNEQFF	TGTGCCAGCAGTGAAGCTAGCGGGGGGGCCGGCTCCTACAATGAGCAGTTCTTC
NA	TRBV10-3	NA	TRBJ2-6	CAISERGGTDNVLTF	TGTGCCATCAGTGAGAGGGGGGGAACAGACAACGTCCTGACTTTC
NA	TRBV15	NA	TRBJ2-7	CATSSGGRASYEQYF	TGTGCCACCAGTTCGGGCGGCAGGGCGTCGTACGAGCAGTACTTC
NA	TRBV5-1	NA	TRBJ1-1	CASSLESPAMGTEAFF	TGCGCCAGCAGCTTGGAAAGTCCGGCCATGGGGACTGAAGCTTTCTTT
few	TRBV15	NA	TRBJ2-3	CATSIRFFTDTQYF	TGTGCCACCAGCATTCGTTTTTTCACAGATACGCAGTATTTT
NA	TRBV7-2	TRBD2	TRBJ2-1	CASSLGGGKAYNEQFF	TGTGCCAGCAGCTTAGGCGGGGGTAAGGCCTACAATGAGCAGTTCTTC
NA	TRBV25-1	NA	TRBJ2-2	CASSDYSTGELFF	TGTGCCAGCAGTGACTACTCCACCGGGGAGCTGTTTTTT
NA	TRBV29-1	TRBD2	TRBJ2-7	CSGIGTSDYEQYF	TGCAGCGGAATCGGGACTAGCGACTACGAGCAGTACTTC
NA	TRBV6-6	NA	TRBJ2-2	CASSPGPNTGELFF	TGTGCCAGCAGCCCAGGACCTAATACCGGGGAGCTGTTTTTT
NA	TRBV15	NA	TRBJ1-2	CATSKGEDYGYTF	TGTGCCACCAGCAAAGGAGAGGACTATGGCTACACCTTC
NA	TRBV27	NA	TRBJ2-7	CASSLMGTPYEQYF	TGTGCCAGCAGTTTAATGGGCACTCCCTACGAGCAGTACTTC
few	TRBV7-2	NA	TRBJ2-1	CASSSQGLGSYNEQFF	TGTGCCAGCAGCTCCCAGGGCCTGGGCTCCTACAATGAGCAGTTCTTC
NA	TRBV29-1	TRBD1	TRBJ2-7	CSVDFETGGSYEQYF	TGCAGCGTTGATTTTGAGACAGGGGGCTCCTACGAGCAGTACTTC
NA	TRBV2	NA	TRBJ1-5	CASRKQTGRDQPQHF	TGTGCCAGCAGAAAACAAACAGGGCGTGATCAGCCCCAGCATTTT
NA	TRBV5-6	NA	TRBJ1-2	CASTHPDQTNYGYTF	TGTGCCAGCACTCACCCGGACCAGACTAACTATGGCTACACCTTC
few	TRBV29-1	TRBD1	TRBJ1-2	CSVWTGDYYGYTF	TGCAGCGTCTGGACAGGGGATTACTATGGCTACACCTTC
NA	TRBV10-3	NA	TRBJ2-2	CAISDSGELFF	TGTGCCATCAGTGATTCCGGGGAGCTGTTTTTT
NA	TRBV5-5	NA	TRBJ2-2	CASSVVEAGELFF	TGTGCCAGCAGCGTCGTAGAGGCCGGGGAGCTGTTTTTT
NA	TRBV2	NA	TRBJ1-5	CASSDWTASNQPQHF	TGTGCCAGCAGTGACTGGACAGCTAGCAATCAGCCCCAGCATTTT
NA	TRBV5-6	NA	TRBJ1-2	CASSPGNGYGYTF	TGTGCCAGCAGCCCAGGGAATGGCTATGGCTACACCTTC
NA	TRBV4-3	NA	TRBJ2-3	CASSQAQGNTQYF	TGCGCCAGCAGCCAAGCCCAGGGGAATACGCAGTATTTT
once	TRBV30	NA	TRBJ1-2	CAWQEDYGYTF	TGTGCCTGGCAAGAGGACTATGGCTACACCTTC
NA	TRBV14	NA	TRBJ2-3	CASSQDQNFISTDTQYF	TGTGCCAGCAGCCAAGATCAGAACTTTATTAGCACAGATACGCAGTATTTT